The clone carrying this T cell receptor beta chain was detected a few times. This entry belongs to a study of T-cell reconstitution after alpha-beta-depleted transplantation in children. A library of TCRbeta sequences, prepared with unique molecular identifiers, was generated. A single record per CDR3 protein comes from TCRdb applying MiXCR to the PCR reads. The data contain roughly 50,000 distinct CDR3 sequences, 35% to 55% of them singletons. Between the trimmed V and J ends, which lost 4 bases and 2 bases, there was a span of 18 bases. This CDR3 spans 17 amino acids. Germline values: CDR1 MDHEN, CDR2 SYDVKM.

Sequencing was performed on PBMCs, mostly from graft donor cells, taken 360 days after TCRalphabeta/CD19-depleted stem cell transplant. This receptor was obtained from a male patient between 5 and 17 years old who had a stem cell transplant for acute lymphoblastic leukemia, so the T cells may come from the graft donor. The chain carries TRBV28 and TRBJ1-5, with D maybe TRBD1 (6 bases). CDR3 nucleotides: TGTGCCAGCAGTTCCCAAGTGACAGGAATGGGCAATCAGCCCCAGCATTTT. This sequence encodes CASSSQVTGMGNQPQHF.